These 25 T cell receptor beta chains originate from one sample sequenced in a study of blood T cell repertoires in COVID-19. Generated by immunoSEQ multiplex PCR, the TCRdb table keeps only in-frame clones and is missing some. Among some 240,000 clones listed, about four fifths were seen once. Sequenced input: peripheral blood. The receptors here all came from a middle-aged woman who had recovered from COVID-19.

The chain is built from TRBV9 and TRBJ2-1, with D possibly being TRBD2 (6 bases). The ends were cut back, 3 bases at V and 10 bases at J, with 20 bases in the middle. The CDR3 length is 15 residues. CDR1 is SGDLS, CDR2 YYNGEE, per germline. The CDR3 spells CASSGDLRGSLEQFF. The DNA of the CDR3 is TGTGCCAGCAGCGGGGACTTGCGGGGCTCCTTAGAGCAGTTCTTC.

The V call is TRBV9, the J call TRBJ1-2; 10 bases fit TRBD1. From germline, CDR1 is SGDLS and CDR2 YYNGEE. V dropped 4 bases and J dropped 7; count of bases not matched to a gene: 13. The CDR3 runs 16 residues. The CDR3 DNA reads TGTGCCAGCAGCTCCCTCTCGACAGGGGGCGGCGGTGGCTACACCTTC. Protein sequence: CASSSLSTGGGGGYTF.

This clone was observed once. The J gene is TRBJ1-5, the V gene TRBV13; D gene ambiguous. The germline V gene encodes CDR1 PRHDT and CDR2 FYEKMQ (reference sequence). V gave up 3 bases and J gave up 2 bases, with 8 bases separating them. CDR3 length: 14 amino acids. This chain's CDR3 is CASSFSGGNQPQHF. The CDR3 DNA sequence: TGTGCCAGCAGCTTTAGCGGGGGCAATCAGCCCCAGCATTTT. The full variable domain, in which reference TRBV13 and TRBJ1-5 provide the parts outside the CDR3, is AAGVIQSPRHLIKEKRETATLKCYPIPRHDTVYWYQQGPGQDPQFLISFYEKMQSDKGSIPDRFSAQQFSDYHSELNMSSLELGDSALYFCASSFSGGNQPQHFGDGTRLSIL.

In its sample, this clone was seen once. This chain joins TRBV18 and TRBJ1-4, with D possibly TRBD1 on 6 matching bases. This CDR3 spans 15 amino acids. The V end was cut by 8 bases, the J end by 7 bases, with 20 bases between. Germline-derived CDR1 and CDR2 are KGHSH and LQKENI. The CDR3: CASQAGAETSEKLFF. CDR3 DNA: TGTGCCAGCCAAGCAGGGGCAGAGACCAGTGAAAAACTGTTTTTT.

The gene calls are TRBV5-1 and TRBJ1-6; no reliable D call. This CDR3 comprises 15 residues. Trimming removed 4 bases at V and 10 bases at J, with 18 bases between. Germline-derived CDR1 and CDR2 are SGHRS and YFSETQ. CDR3 residues: CASSLRGNPRSPLHF. The CDR3 nucleotides are TGCGCCAGCAGCCTGAGAGGGAACCCTCGGTCACCCCTCCACTTT.

J is TRBJ1-4 and V is TRBV19, with 7 nucleotides matching TRBD1. Germline CDR1 reads LNHDA; CDR2 reads SQIVND (reference sequence). This CDR3 spans 19 amino acids. Trimming took 5 bases from V and 2 from J; bases not matched to a gene: 17. CDR3 bases: TGTGCCAGTAGTCCGACATCATGGGCAGGGGGTGCTACTAATGAAAAACTGTTTTTT. It encodes CASSPTSWAGGATNEKLFF.

This chain links TRBV5-6 with TRBJ2-5, with TRBD1 matching over 9 bases. With 3 bases clipped from V and 5 bases from J, the junction kept 5 bases outside the gene matches. The CDR3 extends over 14 amino acids. The germline V gene encodes CDR1 SGHDT and CDR2 YYEEEE. The CDR3, as DNA: TGTGCCAGCAGCTCGCCGACAGGGGGTGAGACCCAGTACTTC. It encodes CASSSPTGGETQYF.

This chain connects TRBV4-1 to TRBJ1-2; TRBD1 aligns across 7 bases. Trimming removed 0 bases from V and 3 bases from J; junction bases left unmatched: 10. Per the germline V gene, CDR1 is MGHRA and CDR2 is YSYEKL. The CDR3 consists of 17 residues. CDR3 DNA: TGCGCCAGCAGCCAAGAGCCCTCTGCGGGACAGTACTATGGCTACACCTTC. Its protein is CASSQEPSAGQYYGYTF.

V is TRBV24-1 and J is TRBJ1-5; D call uncertain. Trimming took off 5 bases at V and 2 bases at J, with 12 bases between the two ends. Germline CDR1 reads KGHDR; CDR2 reads SFDVKD. This CDR3 has 15 residues. The CDR3 coding sequence is TGTGCCACCAGTGGGGTGCGGGAGGGCAATCAGCCCCAGCATTTT. Translating gives CATSGVREGNQPQHF.

The J gene is TRBJ2-7, the V gene TRBV28, with 9 bases fitting TRBD1. The V segment lost 7 bases and the J segment 1 base; nucleotides outside the gene matches: 11. The length of the CDR3 is 16 residues. Germline loops: CDR1 MDHEN, CDR2 SYDVKM. The CDR3, as DNA: TGTGCCAGCAATGCCAGGGACAGGGAATTTTCCTACGAGCAGTACTTC. Translation gives CASNARDREFSYEQYF.

The chain joins TRBV28 to TRBJ2-7, with D uncertain. V was pared by 2 bases and J by 5 bases, with 13 bases between. Per germline, CDR1 MDHEN and CDR2 SYDVKM. The CDR3 consists of 14 residues. The CDR3 here is CASSLPRRGDEQYF. The CDR3 DNA reads TGTGCCAGCAGTTTACCCCGACGCGGCGACGAGCAGTACTTC.

V and J are TRBV7-9 and TRBJ1-1; weak D call: TRBD1 (5 bases). The CDR3 has 15 amino acids. The V gene's germline CDR1 is SEHNR and CDR2 FQNEAQ (reference sequence). V dropped 1 base and J dropped 2 bases, with 11 bases sitting between them. The DNA for the CDR3 is TGTGCCAGCAGCTTAGAGTGGCAGGGAAACACTGAAGCTTTCTTT. Residues: CASSLEWQGNTEAFF.

The CDR3 bases are TGTGCCAGCAGCTTAGCATATCGACTTACTAACTATGGCTACACCTTC. This gives the protein CASSLAYRLTNYGYTF. The V and J genes are TRBV7-9 and TRBJ1-2; D is unresolved. The germline V gene encodes CDR1 SEHNR and CDR2 FQNEAQ (reference sequence). The CDR3 contains 16 residues. Between the trimmed V and J ends, which lost 0 bases and 0 bases, there was a span of 11 bases.

J is TRBJ2-7 and V is TRBV19; D ambiguous. The V and J ends lost 5 bases and 2 bases respectively, with 13 bases between them. The CDR3 totals 14 residues. Germline V gene data show CDR1 as LNHDA and CDR2 as SQIVND (reference sequence). This chain's CDR3 is CASSPRSEPYEQYF. CDR3 nucleotides: TGTGCCAGTAGTCCCAGATCCGAACCCTACGAGCAGTACTTC.

This sequence joins TRBV9 and TRBJ2-1; 11 positions match TRBD2. Trimming at V came to 4 bases and at J to 6 bases, leaving 9 bases not matched to a gene. The CDR3 contains 16 residues. Germline V gene sequence: CDR1 SGDLS, CDR2 YYNGEE. The CDR3 sequence is CASSSDSSGGANEQFF. In DNA, the CDR3 is TGTGCCAGCAGCTCCGATAGTAGCGGGGGGGCCAATGAGCAGTTCTTC.

The CDR3 bases are TGTGCCAGCAGCTTAGAATCGGGTCGGAATGGCTACACCTTC. Amino acid sequence: CASSLESGRNGYTF. The V and J genes are TRBV7-9 and TRBJ1-2; D is undetermined. Between the trimmed V and J ends, which lost 1 base and 6 bases, there was a span of 12 bases. This CDR3 spans 14 amino acids. Germline V CDR1 and CDR2: SEHNR, FQNEAQ (reference sequence).

This rearrangement joins TRBV7-6 to TRBJ2-5; TRBD2 might be the D (6 bases). Trimming took off 1 base at V and 4 bases at J, with 13 bases between the two ends. Germline CDR1 reads SGHVS; CDR2 reads FNYEAQ. This CDR3 contains 15 residues. In nucleotides, the CDR3 is TGTGCCAGCAGCTTAGTGGGGTCCGGGGGAGAGACCCAGTACTTC. As protein: CASSLVGSGGETQYF.

This chain joins TRBV3-1 (or the pseudogene TRBV3-2) and TRBJ2-3; possibly TRBD2 for D (6 bases). The CDR3 length is 14 residues. Trimming shortened V by 8 bases and J by 10 bases, and 22 bases separated the two germline ends. Germline V lookup: CDR1 LGHDT, CDR2 YNNKEL (reference sequence). The CDR3 loop reads CASSWGTSKEAQYF. The CDR3 DNA sequence: TGTGCCAGCTCCTGGGGGACTTCGAAAGAGGCGCAGTATTTT.

V and J are TRBV15 and TRBJ2-3; D gene uncertain. The V end lost 0 bases, the J end lost 3 bases, and 7 bases lay between the germline ends. This CDR3 has 14 residues. From germline, CDR1 is LNHNV and CDR2 YYDKDF (reference sequence). CDR3: CATSRDPGTDTQYF. The CDR3, as DNA: TGTGCCACCAGCAGAGACCCCGGGACAGATACGCAGTATTTT. The full variable domain, rest sourced from reference TRBV15 and TRBJ2-3, is DAMVIQNPRYQVTQFGKPVTLSCSQTLNHNVMYWYQQKSSQAPKLLFHYYDKDFNNEADTPDNFQSRRPNTSFCFLDIRSPGLGDTAMYLCATSRDPGTDTQYFGPGTRLTVL.

The gene calls are TRBV4-1 and TRBJ1-4, with TRBD1 as a possible D gene (6 bases). Between the trimmed V and J ends, which lost 3 bases and 3 bases, there was a span of 14 bases. This CDR3 is built from 16 residues. Germline values: CDR1 MGHRA, CDR2 YSYEKL. CDR3: CASSQKKGVSNEKLFF. The CDR3 nucleotides are TGCGCCAGCAGCCAGAAGAAGGGGGTATCTAATGAAAAACTGTTTTTT.

The chain recombines TRBV7-9 with TRBJ1-1; D call uncertain. Trimming removed 5 bases from V and 5 bases from J, with 18 bases in between. The CDR3 consists of 15 residues. Germline V CDR1 and CDR2: SEHNR, FQNEAQ (reference sequence). The CDR3 bases are TGTGCCAGCAGCAGTTTGGGGAGGGCGCGAACTGAAGCTTTCTTT. It translates to CASSSLGRARTEAFF. The full variable domain, with the rest looked up from reference TRBV7-9 and TRBJ1-1, is DTGVSQNPRHKITKRGQNVTFRCDPISEHNRLYWYRQTLGQGPEFLTYFQNEAQLEKSRLLSDRFSAERPKGSFSTLEIQRTEQGDSAMYLCASSSLGRARTEAFFGQGTRLTVV.

This rearrangement joins TRBV24-1 to TRBJ2-5; 13 bases align to TRBD2. Germline loops: CDR1 KGHDR, CDR2 SFDVKD. The V and J ends lost 3 bases and 4 bases, in that order; junction bases with no gene match: 1. The length of the CDR3 is 15 residues. CDR3 nucleotides: TGTGCCACCAGTGATACTAGCGGGGGGGGAGAGACCCAGTACTTC. Translating it yields CATSDTSGGGETQYF.

This chain uses TRBV5-4 with TRBJ2-6, with 7 nucleotides matching TRBD1. Germline loops: CDR1 SGHNT, CDR2 YYREEE (reference sequence). The CDR3 has 17 amino acids. With 2 bases clipped from V and 0 bases from J, the junction kept 5 bases outside the gene matches. CDR3: CASSLGTAISGANVLTF. The CDR3 DNA follows: TGTGCCAGCAGCTTAGGGACAGCGATCTCTGGGGCCAACGTCCTGACTTTC.

This chain joins TRBV12-5 and TRBJ1-1, with D possibly being TRBD1 (6 bases). The ends were cut back, 6 bases at V and 2 bases at J, with 10 bases in the middle. CDR1 and CDR2 (germline): LGHNT, FRNRAP. This CDR3 contains 13 residues. The CDR3 protein is CASGTGRNTEAFF. The CDR3 coding sequence is TGTGCTAGTGGCACAGGGCGTAACACTGAAGCTTTCTTT.

In DNA form, the CDR3 reads TGCGCCAGCAGCGGGGGGGATACGCAGTATTTT. Translation gives CASSGGDTQYF. The chain uses TRBV5-1 and TRBJ2-3; tentatively, D is TRBD2 (6 bases). CDR3 length equals 11 residues. The germline V and J ends were trimmed by 4 bases and 6 bases, with 6 bases remaining between them. The germline V gene encodes CDR1 SGHRS and CDR2 YFSETQ.